This T cell receptor (beta chain) comes out of a study of technical replicates of blood from a few donors. The method was immunoSEQ multiplex PCR; TCRdb's version includes in-frame clones alone and lacks a portion of them. The repertoire holds around 76,000 clones, with roughly 98% as singletons. Per the germline V gene, CDR1 is SGHTA and CDR2 is FQGNSA. This CDR3 comprises 15 residues. Trimming took off 1 base at V and 3 bases at J, with 10 bases between the two ends. The chain couples TRBV7-2 to TRBJ1-3; perhaps TRBD1 as D (5 bases). The receptor was derived from a human donor in good health. The specimen was T cells isolated from PBMCs. CDR3 loop: CASSLESGLGNTIYF. CDR3 nucleotide sequence: TGTGCCAGCAGCTTAGAGTCAGGGCTTGGAAACACCATATATTTT.